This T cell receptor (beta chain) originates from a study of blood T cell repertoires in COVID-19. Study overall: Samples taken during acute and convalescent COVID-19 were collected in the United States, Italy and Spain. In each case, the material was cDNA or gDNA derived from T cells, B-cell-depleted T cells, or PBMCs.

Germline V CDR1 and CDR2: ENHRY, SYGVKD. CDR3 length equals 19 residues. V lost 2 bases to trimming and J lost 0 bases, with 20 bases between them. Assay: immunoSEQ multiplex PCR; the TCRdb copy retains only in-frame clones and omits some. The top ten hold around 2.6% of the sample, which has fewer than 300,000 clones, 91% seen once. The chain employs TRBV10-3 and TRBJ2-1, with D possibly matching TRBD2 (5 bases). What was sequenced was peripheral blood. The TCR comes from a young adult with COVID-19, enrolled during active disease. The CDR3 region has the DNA TGTGCCATCAGTGAGAGGACGATGGTAGCGAAAAGCTCCTACAATGAGCAGTTCTTC. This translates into CAISERTMVAKSSYNEQFF.